Listed here is a single TCR beta chain. Authors' data handling: By means of reference gene primer amplification, nucleated cell counts were estimated. Sequencing used immunoSEQ multiplex PCR; TCRdb keeps in-frame clones, though not all of them. V and J calls and clone size are given by that table; D and trimming were obtained from the DNA. The sample carries 200,000 to 250,000 clones, approximately 82% recorded once. This record comes from a study of blood T cell repertoires in COVID-19. Turning to the study itself: Samples taken during acute and convalescent COVID-19 were collected in the United States, Italy and Spain. PBMCs, B-cell-depleted T cells, or T cells provided the cDNA or gDNA that made up the material.

Germline CDR1 LGHDT, CDR2 YNNKEL (reference sequence). The CDR3 has 16 residues. The V gene end was trimmed by 4 bases and the J gene end by 6 bases; junction bases not matched to a gene: 9. The chain employs TRBV3-1 (or the pseudogene TRBV3-2) and TRBJ2-3, with TRBD2 identical over 11 bases. The sequenced sample consisted of peripheral blood. The receptor was derived from a woman older than 75 with acute or convalescent COVID-19. CDR3 nucleotide sequence: TGTGCCAGCAGCCTCAGAGATCTAGCGGGAGGCGATACGCAGTATTTT. This sequence encodes CASSLRDLAGGDTQYF.